This T cell receptor (beta chain) was sequenced for a study of identical twins (dated by TCRdb to the mid-2010s). For context, the study as a whole: To test whether fetal clonotypes persist, the study used deep sequencing on TCR alpha and beta repertoires from monozygotic twins, unrelated adults of various ages, and cord blood. To rule out contamination, replicate twin experiments were performed at different times with different library preparation protocols. Broad study findings and their caveats: Out-of-frame TCR alpha sequences shared between twins showed an excess of low generation-probability sequences compared with coincidental sharing between unrelated individuals. Invariant T cells such as MAIT and iNKT could partly confound zero-insertion analyses, though diverse VJ usage argued against this for most clonotypes. Fewer insertions were carried by abundant cord blood beta clonotypes; a weaker similar trend was observed in young adult naive repertoires, while no such trend was observed in memory repertoires. Because the same donors could not be followed over many years, the conclusions relied on cross-sectional statistical analysis. In monozygotic twins, recombination models systematically underestimated out-of-frame TCR alpha sharing, but the models matched the sharing seen between unrelated individuals. In beta out-of-frame sequences, excess twin sharing was weaker, because having fewer shared sequences lowered the signal-to-noise ratio.

This clonotype showed up many times. Its antigen has not been determined. One base away there is no much larger clone; base qualities are not given. All donors were healthy Caucasians. Three pairs of female monozygotic twins, all aged roughly 18 to 29 years, made up the twin cohort. Peripheral blood mononuclear cells were used as the source from which RNA for TCR libraries was isolated. Relative to germline, V is 4 bases shorter and J is 8 bases shorter, with 16 bases between their ends. CDR1 is given as SGHRS and CDR2 as YFSETQ, both from the germline V gene. Including cysteine and phenylalanine, the CDR3 has 14 amino acids. Only the CDR3 portion is preserved as DNA: 42 bases, with reading frame beginning at the first base. Receptor amplification or capture employed 5' RACE. Sequencing used an Illumina HiSeq 2000. A universal primer binding site was added through template switching, and the final cDNA carried a unique molecular identifier so that TCR cDNA molecules could be counted accurately. Specific primers in the conserved constant-segment region were used to synthesize first-strand cDNA for the TCR alpha and beta chains. To control for contamination, every cDNA library was double barcoded, receiving both a SMART-Mk sample barcode and Illumina barcodes. TruSeq adapter sequences, together with Illumina sample barcodes, were added in two successive PCR steps. The Illumina HiSeq platform was used with custom primers to sequence TCR alpha and beta cDNA libraries. Turning to the authors' computational methods: MiGEC was used to process raw reads and extract unique molecular identifiers, and MiXCR was used to find CDR3 positions. Recombination models were inferred per individual with the repgenHMM and IGoR tools using an EM algorithm. The analysis of shared clonotypes was done with the tcR package in R, with sharing normalized by the product of cloneset sizes. To study raw recombination free of thymic and clonal selection effects, out-of-frame nonproductive sequences were analyzed. TCRdb trimmed public reads at Q25 via fastp, called clones via MiXCR and kept in-frame beta chains. Identical CDR3 protein sequences are pooled into one entry, listed with their most common genes and DNA. These V and J calls rely on TCRdb rather than the paper's analysis. Here the sample has approximately 600,000 distinct CDR3 sequences; roughly 9.9% occur a single time. The top ten clones comprise under 3.5% of the sample.

The sample also formed part of further work on yellow fever vaccine responses in identical twins. As that second paper reports: According to the authors, in identical twins the way T cells responded to vaccination appeared partly convergent and partly personalized. In the study, vaccine-responding T cell clones were precisely tracked in identical twins.

Specimen: PBMCs. The origin of this receptor is a woman younger than 30 in good health. Rearrangement joined TRBV5-1 to TRBJ2-1, with TRBD2 perhaps the D gene, on 6 matching bases. CDR3 loop: CASSRRDHVDEQFF. The sequence in DNA is TGCGCCAGCAGCAGGCGGGATCACGTCGATGAGCAGTTCTTC. Supplemented by the reference TRBV5-1 and TRBJ2-1 proteins around the CDR3, the complete variable domain is KAGVTQTPRYLIKTRGQQVTLSCSPISGHRSVSWYQQTPGQGLQFLFEYFSETQRNKGNFPGRFSGRQFSNSRSEMNVSTLELGDSALYLCASSRRDHVDEQFFGPGTRLTVL.